A selection of T cell receptor beta chains follows, all from one sample in a study of T-cell reconstitution after alpha-beta-depleted transplantation in children. TCRdb re-analysed the PCR reads in MiXCR, keeping a single row per CDR3 protein. The sample has 200,000 to 250,000 distinct CDR3 sequences; around 11% are singletons. Sample: PBMCs from the stem cell graft donor, taken from the stem cell graft. Source of these receptors: a human donor who donated a stem cell graft to a child with acute lymphoblastic leukemia. Each CDR3 is given with its conserved first and last residue. Fields, in order: clone size, V gene, CDR3 protein. Clone size appears in some rows only: once, few, many, or a class for an expanded clone.

clone_size: NA; v_call: TRBV4-3; cdr3_aa: CASSQEALGTQYF
clone_size: many; v_call: TRBV6-2/TRBV6-3; cdr3_aa: CASSYTRGRLVDEQFF
clone_size: NA; v_call: TRBV4-3; cdr3_aa: CASSQDVSGADYEQYF
clone_size: NA; v_call: TRBV30; cdr3_aa: CAWGTGLGNTEAFF
clone_size: NA; v_call: TRBV4-3; cdr3_aa: CASSQERDRVYEQYF
clone_size: many; v_call: TRBV10-3; cdr3_aa: CAISDGQNSNQPQHF
clone_size: few; v_call: TRBV4-3; cdr3_aa: CASSQLTDSFNEQFF
clone_size: many; v_call: TRBV20-1; cdr3_aa: CSAREGLAGTYEQYF
clone_size: few; v_call: TRBV18; cdr3_aa: CASSPSGLSNQPQHF
clone_size: many; v_call: TRBV10-3; cdr3_aa: CAIFNPGGHGYTF
clone_size: NA; v_call: TRBV7-9; cdr3_aa: CASSPWDRGGTDTQYF
clone_size: NA; v_call: TRBV6-1; cdr3_aa: CASSPERGWNNEQFF
clone_size: many; v_call: TRBV12-3/TRBV12-4; cdr3_aa: CASSPDSQYEQYF
clone_size: many; v_call: TRBV28; cdr3_aa: CASRFAKAELFF
clone_size: NA; v_call: TRBV7-9; cdr3_aa: CASSLGGCTTPGSCFF
clone_size: many; v_call: TRBV12-3/TRBV12-4; cdr3_aa: CASSFGFEGGRETQYF
clone_size: many; v_call: TRBV7-2; cdr3_aa: CASSLFPGLSSGNTIYF
clone_size: many; v_call: TRBV20-1; cdr3_aa: CSARASGDVYEQYF
clone_size: many; v_call: TRBV9; cdr3_aa: CASSESSGGTDTQYF
clone_size: many; v_call: TRBV28; cdr3_aa: CASGSVGGSYEQYF
clone_size: many; v_call: TRBV29-1; cdr3_aa: CSVKRGVAKNIQYF
clone_size: many; v_call: TRBV5-4; cdr3_aa: CASSIDRDSEAFF
clone_size: many; v_call: TRBV20-1; cdr3_aa: CSARDGSGAAYEQYF
clone_size: many; v_call: TRBV10-3; cdr3_aa: CAIRSGANVLTF
clone_size: NA; v_call: TRBV12-3/TRBV12-4; cdr3_aa: CASRAPGQITGYTF
clone_size: many; v_call: TRBV20-1; cdr3_aa: CSAREWGTGNTGELFF
clone_size: NA; v_call: TRBV6-1; cdr3_aa: CAGSEDRTGVLQPQHF
clone_size: many; v_call: TRBV7-2; cdr3_aa: CASSLEGTGGNTEAFF
clone_size: many; v_call: TRBV30; cdr3_aa: CAWSVRQMNTEAFF
clone_size: NA; v_call: TRBV6-2/TRBV6-3; cdr3_aa: CATSFPRPGRELFF
clone_size: many; v_call: TRBV27; cdr3_aa: CASSSSRTSGPDIYEQYF
clone_size: many; v_call: TRBV7-2; cdr3_aa: CASSQGLAGYSYEQYF
clone_size: many; v_call: TRBV5-1; cdr3_aa: CASSLGVGGTEKLFF
clone_size: many; v_call: TRBV7-2; cdr3_aa: CASSTLGPDTQYF
clone_size: few; v_call: TRBV11-2; cdr3_aa: CASSLEGPHSGLYGYTF
clone_size: many; v_call: TRBV27; cdr3_aa: CASSVGQGANEQYF
clone_size: few; v_call: TRBV27; cdr3_aa: CASSPSAAYNEQFF
clone_size: NA; v_call: TRBV29-1; cdr3_aa: CSVEVGYRSQYF
clone_size: many; v_call: TRBV20-1; cdr3_aa: CSARDEVSTPYEQYF
clone_size: many; v_call: TRBV18; cdr3_aa: CASSPSDTREAFF
clone_size: many; v_call: TRBV5-1; cdr3_aa: CASSSGTGKTDTQYF
clone_size: many; v_call: TRBV5-1; cdr3_aa: CASSPQGQGGRETNYGYTF
clone_size: many; v_call: TRBV7-2; cdr3_aa: CASSIPRLEQFF
clone_size: many; v_call: TRBV10-3; cdr3_aa: CAISELSSGGAWTDTQYF
clone_size: many; v_call: TRBV20-1; cdr3_aa: CSALQLAGNTDTQYF